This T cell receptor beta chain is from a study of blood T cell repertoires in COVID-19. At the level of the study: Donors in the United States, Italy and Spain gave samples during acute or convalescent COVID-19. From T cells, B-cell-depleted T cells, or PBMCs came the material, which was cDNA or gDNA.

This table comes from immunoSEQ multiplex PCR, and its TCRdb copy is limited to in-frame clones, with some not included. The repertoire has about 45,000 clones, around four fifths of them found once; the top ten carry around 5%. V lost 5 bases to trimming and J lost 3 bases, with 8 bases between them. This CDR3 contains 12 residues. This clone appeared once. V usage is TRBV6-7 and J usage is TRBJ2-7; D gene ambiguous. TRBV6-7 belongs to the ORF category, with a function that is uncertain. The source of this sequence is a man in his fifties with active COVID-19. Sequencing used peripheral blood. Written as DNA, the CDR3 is TGTGCCAGCAGTGCGTATTTCTACGAGCAGTACTTC. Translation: CASSAYFYEQYF.